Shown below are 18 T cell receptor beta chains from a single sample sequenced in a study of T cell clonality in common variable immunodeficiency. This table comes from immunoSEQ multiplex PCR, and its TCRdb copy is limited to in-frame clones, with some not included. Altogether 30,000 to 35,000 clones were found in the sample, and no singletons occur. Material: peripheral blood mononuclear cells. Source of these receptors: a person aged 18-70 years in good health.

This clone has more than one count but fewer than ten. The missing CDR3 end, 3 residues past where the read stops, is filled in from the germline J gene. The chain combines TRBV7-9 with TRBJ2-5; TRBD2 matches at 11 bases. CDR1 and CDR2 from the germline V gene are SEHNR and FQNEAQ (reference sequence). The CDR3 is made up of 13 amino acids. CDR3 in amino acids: CASSTGLADTQYF. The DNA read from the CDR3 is TGTGCCAGCAGCACGGGACTAGCGGATACC.

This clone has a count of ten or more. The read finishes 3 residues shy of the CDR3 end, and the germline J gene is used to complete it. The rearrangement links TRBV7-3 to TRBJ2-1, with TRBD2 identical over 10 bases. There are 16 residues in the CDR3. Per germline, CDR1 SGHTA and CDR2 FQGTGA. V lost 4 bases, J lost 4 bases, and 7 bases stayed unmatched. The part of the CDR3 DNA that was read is TGTGCCAGCAGCTCTACGGGACTAGCGTCGTACAATGAG. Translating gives CASSSTGLASYNE. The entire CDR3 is CASSSTGLASYNEQFF.

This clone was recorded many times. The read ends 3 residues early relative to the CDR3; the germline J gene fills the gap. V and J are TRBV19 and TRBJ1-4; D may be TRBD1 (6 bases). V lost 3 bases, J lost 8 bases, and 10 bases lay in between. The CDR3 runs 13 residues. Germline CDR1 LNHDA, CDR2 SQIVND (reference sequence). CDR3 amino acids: CASSIGTREKLFF. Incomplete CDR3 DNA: TGTGCCAGTAGTATTGGGACACGGGAAAAA.

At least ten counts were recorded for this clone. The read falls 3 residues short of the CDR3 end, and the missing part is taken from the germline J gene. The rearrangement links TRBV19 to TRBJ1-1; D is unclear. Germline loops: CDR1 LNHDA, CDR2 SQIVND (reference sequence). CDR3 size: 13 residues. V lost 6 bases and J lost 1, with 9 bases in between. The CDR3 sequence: CASSRTGNTEAFF. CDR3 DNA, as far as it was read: TGTGCCAGTAGCCGAACTGGGAACACTGAA.

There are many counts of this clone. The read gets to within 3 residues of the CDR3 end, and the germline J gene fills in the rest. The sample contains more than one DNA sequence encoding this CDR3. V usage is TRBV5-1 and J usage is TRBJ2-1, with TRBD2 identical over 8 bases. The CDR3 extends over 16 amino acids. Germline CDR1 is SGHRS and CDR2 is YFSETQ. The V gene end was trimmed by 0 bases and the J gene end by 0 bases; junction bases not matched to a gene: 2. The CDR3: CASSLASGSSYNEQFF. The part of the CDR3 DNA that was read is TGCGCCAGCAGCTTGGCAAGCGGGAGCTCCTACAATGAG.

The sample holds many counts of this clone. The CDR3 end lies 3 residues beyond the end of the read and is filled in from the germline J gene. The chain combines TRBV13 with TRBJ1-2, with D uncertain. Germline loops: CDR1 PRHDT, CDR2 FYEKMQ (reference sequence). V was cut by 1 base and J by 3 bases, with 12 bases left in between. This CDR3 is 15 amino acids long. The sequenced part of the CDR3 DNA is TGTGCCAGCAGCTTAGCCATTACAGCGGACTATGGC. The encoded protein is CASSLAITADYG. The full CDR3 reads CASSLAITADYGYTF.

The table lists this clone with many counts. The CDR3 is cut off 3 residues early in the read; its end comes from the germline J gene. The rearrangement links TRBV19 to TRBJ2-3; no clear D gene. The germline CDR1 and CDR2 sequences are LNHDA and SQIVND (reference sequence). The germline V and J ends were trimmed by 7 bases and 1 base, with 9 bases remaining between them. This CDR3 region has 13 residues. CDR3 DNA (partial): TGTGCCAGTAATCGGCAGGGCACAGATACG. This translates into CASNRQGTDT. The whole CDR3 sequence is CASNRQGTDTQYF.

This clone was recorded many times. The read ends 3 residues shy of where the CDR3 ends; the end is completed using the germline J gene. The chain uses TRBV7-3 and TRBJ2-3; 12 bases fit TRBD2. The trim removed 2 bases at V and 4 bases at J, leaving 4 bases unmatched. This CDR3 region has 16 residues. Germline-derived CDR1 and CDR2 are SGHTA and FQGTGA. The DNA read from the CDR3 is TGTGCCAGCAGCTTAGAACTAGCGGGAGGCGCAGATACG. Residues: CASSLELAGGADT. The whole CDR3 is CASSLELAGGADTQYF.

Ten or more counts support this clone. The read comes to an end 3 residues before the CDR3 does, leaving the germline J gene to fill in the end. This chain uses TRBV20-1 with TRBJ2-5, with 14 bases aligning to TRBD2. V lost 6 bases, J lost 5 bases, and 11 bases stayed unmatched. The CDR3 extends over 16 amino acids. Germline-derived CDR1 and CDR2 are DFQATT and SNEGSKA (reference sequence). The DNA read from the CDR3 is TGCAGTGCGGATATCGGGACTAGCGGGAGTCCGGAGACC. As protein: CSADIGTSGSPET. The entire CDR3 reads CSADIGTSGSPETQYF.

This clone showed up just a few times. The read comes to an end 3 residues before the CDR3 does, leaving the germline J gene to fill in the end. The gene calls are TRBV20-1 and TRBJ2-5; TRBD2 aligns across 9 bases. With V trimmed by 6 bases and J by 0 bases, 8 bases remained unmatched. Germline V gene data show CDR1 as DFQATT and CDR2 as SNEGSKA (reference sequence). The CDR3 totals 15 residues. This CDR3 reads CSAVEASGNQETQYF. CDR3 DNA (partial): TGCAGTGCCGTAGAGGCTAGCGGGAACCAAGAGACC.

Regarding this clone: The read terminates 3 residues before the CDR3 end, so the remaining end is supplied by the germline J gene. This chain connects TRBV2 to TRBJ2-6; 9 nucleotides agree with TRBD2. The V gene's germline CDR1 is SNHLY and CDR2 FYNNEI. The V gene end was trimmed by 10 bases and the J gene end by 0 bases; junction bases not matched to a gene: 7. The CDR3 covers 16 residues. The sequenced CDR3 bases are TGTGCCACTGATAGCGGGAGACCCTCTGGGGCCAACGTC. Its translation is CATDSGRPSGANV. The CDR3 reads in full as CATDSGRPSGANVLTF.

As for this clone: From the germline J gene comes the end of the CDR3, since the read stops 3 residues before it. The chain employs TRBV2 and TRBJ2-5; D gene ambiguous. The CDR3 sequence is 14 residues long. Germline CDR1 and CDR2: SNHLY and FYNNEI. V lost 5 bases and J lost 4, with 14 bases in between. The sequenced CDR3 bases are TGTGCCAGCAGTTGGTCGGCAGGTTTAGAGACC. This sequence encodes CASSWSAGLET. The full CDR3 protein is CASSWSAGLETQYF.

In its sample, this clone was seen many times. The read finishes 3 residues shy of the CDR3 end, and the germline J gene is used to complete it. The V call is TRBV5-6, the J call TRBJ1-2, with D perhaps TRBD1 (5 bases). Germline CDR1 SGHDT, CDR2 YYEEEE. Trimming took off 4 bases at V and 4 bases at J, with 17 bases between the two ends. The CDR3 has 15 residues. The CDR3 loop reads CASSRGGPNGYGYTF. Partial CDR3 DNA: TGTGCCAGCAGCCGGGGGGGACCGAACGGCTATGGC.

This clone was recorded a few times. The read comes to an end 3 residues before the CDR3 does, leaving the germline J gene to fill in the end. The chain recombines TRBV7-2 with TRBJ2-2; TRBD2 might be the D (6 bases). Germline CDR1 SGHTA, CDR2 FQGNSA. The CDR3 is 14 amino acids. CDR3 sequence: CASSLGGADEKLFF. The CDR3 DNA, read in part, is TGTGCCAGCAGCCTTGGAGGGGCTGATGAAAAG.

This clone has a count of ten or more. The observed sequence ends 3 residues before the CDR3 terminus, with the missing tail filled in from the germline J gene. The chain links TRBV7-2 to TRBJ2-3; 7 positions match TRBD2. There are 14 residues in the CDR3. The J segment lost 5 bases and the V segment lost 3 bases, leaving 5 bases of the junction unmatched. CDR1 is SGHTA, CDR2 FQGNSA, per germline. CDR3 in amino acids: CASSFGGSLDTQYF. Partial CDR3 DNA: TGTGCCAGCAGCTTCGGCGGGAGTCTAGATACG.

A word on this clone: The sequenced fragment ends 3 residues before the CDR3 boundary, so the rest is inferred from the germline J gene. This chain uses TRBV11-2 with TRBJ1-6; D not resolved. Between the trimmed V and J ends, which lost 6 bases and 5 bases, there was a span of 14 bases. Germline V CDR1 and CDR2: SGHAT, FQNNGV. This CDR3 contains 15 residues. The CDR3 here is CASRRTTGNNSPLHF. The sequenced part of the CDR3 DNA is TGTGCCAGCAGGAGGACGACGGGGAATAATTCACCC.

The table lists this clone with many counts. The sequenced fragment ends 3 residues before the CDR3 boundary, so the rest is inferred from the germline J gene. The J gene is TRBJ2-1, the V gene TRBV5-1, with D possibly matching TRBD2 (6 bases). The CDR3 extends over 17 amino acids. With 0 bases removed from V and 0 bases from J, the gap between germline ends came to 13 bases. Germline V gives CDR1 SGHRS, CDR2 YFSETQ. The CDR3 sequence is CASSLVGGMSSYNEQFF. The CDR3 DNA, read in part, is TGCGCCAGCAGCTTGGTCGGCGGGATGAGCTCCTACAATGAG. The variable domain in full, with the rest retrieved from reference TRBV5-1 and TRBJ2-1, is KAGVTQTPRYLIKTRGQQVTLSCSPISGHRSVSWYQQTPGQGLQFLFEYFSETQRNKGNFPGRFSGRQFSNSRSEMNVSTLELGDSALYLCASSLVGGMSSYNEQFFGPGTRLTVL.

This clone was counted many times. The sequenced part of the CDR3 DNA is TGCAGTGCTTCGCCATCAGCGGGGGACACAGATACG. Translation: CSASPSAGDTDT. The entire CDR3 reads CSASPSAGDTDTQYF. The rearrangement joins TRBV20-1 to TRBJ2-3, with 8 nucleotides matching TRBD2. The read terminates 3 residues ahead of where the CDR3 ends, so the germline J gene completes it. From germline, CDR1 is DFQATT and CDR2 SNEGSKA (reference sequence). The V and J ends lost 5 bases and 2 bases, in that order; junction bases with no gene match: 9. The CDR3 loop spans 15 amino acids.